The 7 T cell receptor beta chains reported below all come from one sample, sequenced in a study of PD-1 blockade in mismatch repair-deficient tumors. Profiling relied on immunoSEQ multiplex PCR, and the TCRdb table lists in-frame clones only, not all of them. The sample includes 30,000 to 45,000 clones, about 88% of them seen just once. The starting material was peripheral blood, obtained approximately 1.5 years after starting pembrolizumab. The source is an adult with mismatch repair-deficient cancer.

This sequence joins TRBV29-1 and TRBJ2-7; 10 bases align to TRBD2. CDR1 and CDR2 from the germline V gene are SQVTM and ANQGSEA. Trimming took 0 bases from V and 3 from J; bases not matched to a gene: 5. This CDR3 comprises 15 residues. The CDR3 sequence is CSVEELAGGRYEQYF. CDR3 DNA sequence: TGCAGCGTTGAAGAATTAGCGGGAGGTCGCTACGAGCAGTACTTC.

The V gene is TRBV20-1, the J gene TRBJ2-1; D is uncertain. This CDR3 spans 10 amino acids. V shed 3 bases and J shed 9 bases, with 6 bases lying between them. CDR1 DFQATT and CDR2 SNEGSKA come from the germline V gene (reference sequence). The CDR3 loop is CSASITEQFF. CDR3 DNA sequence: TGCAGTGCTAGCATCACTGAGCAGTTCTTC.

CDR3 in DNA: TGCGCCAGCAGCATCCTGCCGGGGGGGGAGACCCAGTACTTC. It translates to CASSILPGGETQYF. This chain connects TRBV5-1 to TRBJ2-5; the match to TRBD2 covers 8 bases. The CDR3 runs 14 residues. Unmatched junction bases numbered 7, after V lost 4 bases and J lost 5 bases. CDR1 and CDR2 from the germline V gene are SGHRS and YFSETQ.

This clone is deemed medium-sized. The V and J genes are TRBV20-1 and TRBJ2-1, with D possibly being TRBD2 (5 bases). The germline V gene encodes CDR1 DFQATT and CDR2 SNEGSKA (reference sequence). V lost 2 bases to trimming and J lost 9 bases, with 8 bases between them. This CDR3 comprises 11 residues. As DNA, the CDR3 is TGCAGTGCTAGATCGGGGATTGAGCAGTTCTTC. As protein: CSARSGIEQFF.

The rearrangement uses TRBV15 and TRBJ2-5; no definite D call. This CDR3 spans 13 amino acids. Trimming left V 0 bases short and J 4 bases short, with 6 bases between. Germline V gene lookup returns CDR1 LNHNV and CDR2 YYDKDF (reference sequence). DNA for the CDR3: TGTGCCACCAGCAGAGATCTTGGAGAGACCCAGTACTTC. Amino acids: CATSRDLGETQYF.

The chain employs TRBV5-4 and TRBJ2-7; tentatively, D is TRBD2 (5 bases). This CDR3 has 15 amino acids. The germline V gene encodes CDR1 SGHNT and CDR2 YYREEE (reference sequence). The germline V and J ends were trimmed by 4 bases and 5 bases, with 19 bases remaining between them. The CDR3 DNA follows: TGTGCCAGCAGCCCCCCTAGCCAGCGGTTGGACGAGCAGTACTTC. This sequence encodes CASSPPSQRLDEQYF.

The chain combines TRBV7-2 with TRBJ2-2; maybe TRBD2 (5 bases). Per the germline V gene, CDR1 is SGHTA and CDR2 is FQGNSA. The CDR3 runs 13 residues. V lost 6 bases to trimming and J lost 5 bases, with 10 bases between them. CDR3 sequence reads: CASSRPGTGELFF. The DNA for the CDR3 is TGTGCCAGCAGTCGTCCGGGAACCGGGGAGCTGTTTTTT.